These 6 T cell receptor beta chains originate from one sample sequenced in a study of blood T cell repertoires in COVID-19 (dated by TCRdb to 2020 to 2021). The library was made by the immunoSEQ multiplex PCR assay. Not all clones reach the TCRdb copy of this immuneACCESS table, which keeps in-frame sequences only. Checked studies attribute under half of the gap to unresolved V genes and leave the rest unexplained. Recorded for this sample are 130,000 to 150,000 clones; roughly 87% of them occurred a single time. The ten biggest clones cover roughly 4% of the sample. The sample comprised PBMCs or T cells enriched from blood (not recorded which). The receptors shown here come from a woman aged 40 to 50 who had been exposed to COVID-19.

V is TRBV5-1 and J is TRBJ2-1; TRBD1 matches at 9 bases. The V and J ends lost 8 bases and 8 bases, in that order; junction bases with no gene match: 11. Germline lookup yields CDR1 SGHRS and CDR2 YFSETQ. This CDR3 is built from 14 residues. This CDR3 reads CASCRDRDGDEQFF. The DNA of the CDR3 is TGCGCCAGTTGCCGGGACAGGGATGGGGATGAGCAGTTCTTC.

This clone has just one count. The chain has TRBV12-3 or TRBV12-4 and TRBJ1-3; no definite D call. The V end was cut by 4 bases, the J end by 4 bases, with 2 bases between. The CDR3 is 11 amino acids. This chain's CDR3 is CASSSGNTIYF. Written as DNA, the CDR3 is TGTGCCAGCAGTTCAGGAAACACCATATATTTT.

The chain employs TRBV10-3 and TRBJ2-7; 7 nucleotides agree with TRBD1. Germline trimming cut 4 bases from V and 7 bases from J; bases unmatched to any gene: 7. In germline, CDR1 is ENHRY, CDR2 SYGVKD. The CDR3 spans 13 residues. CDR3 DNA: TGTGCCATCAGTGGGGGACAGTCAAGGGAGCAGTACTTC. Encoded protein: CAISGGQSREQYF.

The chain couples TRBV12-3 or TRBV12-4 to TRBJ2-3, with D unresolved. V lost 3 bases, J lost 3 bases, and 4 bases lay in between. This CDR3 is 12 amino acids long. The CDR3 spells CASSFGTDTQYF. Here the CDR3 DNA reads TGTGCCAGCAGTTTCGGGACAGATACGCAGTATTTT.

This clone occurred once. This sequence joins TRBV19 and TRBJ1-3, with 7 bases aligning to TRBD1. Germline trimming cut 5 bases from V and 0 bases from J; bases unmatched to any gene: 10. Per germline, CDR1 LNHDA and CDR2 SQIVND (reference sequence). The CDR3 is 17 residues long. CDR3 residues: CASSLGDRTHSGNTIYF. CDR3 DNA sequence: TGTGCCAGTAGTTTGGGGGACAGAACCCACTCTGGAAACACCATATATTTT.

The rearrangement links TRBV5-1 to TRBJ1-2, with a possible D match to TRBD1 (6 bases). This CDR3 has 14 amino acids. V gave up 0 bases and J gave up 3 bases, with 9 bases separating them. From germline, CDR1 is SGHRS and CDR2 YFSETQ. The CDR3 sequence is CASSLGQEYYGYTF. CDR3 DNA sequence: TGCGCCAGCAGCTTGGGACAGGAGTACTATGGCTACACCTTC.